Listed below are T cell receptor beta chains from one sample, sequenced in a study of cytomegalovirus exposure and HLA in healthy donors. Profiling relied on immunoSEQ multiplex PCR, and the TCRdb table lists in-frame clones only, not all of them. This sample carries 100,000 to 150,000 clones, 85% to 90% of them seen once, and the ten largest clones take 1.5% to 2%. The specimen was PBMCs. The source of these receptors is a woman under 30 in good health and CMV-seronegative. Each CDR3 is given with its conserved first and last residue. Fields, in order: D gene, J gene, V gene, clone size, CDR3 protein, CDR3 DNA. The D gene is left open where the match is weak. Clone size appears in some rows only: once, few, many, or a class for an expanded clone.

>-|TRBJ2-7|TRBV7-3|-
CASSEQGGNYEQYF
TGTGCCAGCAGCGAACAGGGTGGCAACTACGAGCAGTACTTC
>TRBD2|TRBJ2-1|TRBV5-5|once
CASSPRGASGGRDEQFF
TGTGCCAGCAGCCCTCGAGGGGCTAGCGGGGGGCGGGATGAGCAGTTCTTC
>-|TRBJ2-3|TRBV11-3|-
CASSLGARDTQYF
TGTGCCAGCAGCCTGGGGGCGAGGGATACGCAGTATTTT
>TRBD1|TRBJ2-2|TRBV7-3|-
CASSLSGTGTTGELFF
TGTGCCAGCAGCTTAAGTGGGACAGGGACCACCGGGGAGCTGTTTTTT
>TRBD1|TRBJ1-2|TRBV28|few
CASRTGFYGYTF
TGTGCCAGCAGGACAGGGTTCTATGGCTACACCTTC
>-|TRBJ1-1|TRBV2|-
CASSEGAPNTEAFF
TGTGCCAGCAGTGAAGGGGCCCCGAACACTGAAGCTTTCTTT
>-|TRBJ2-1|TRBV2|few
CASSDRLAYHNEQFF
TGTGCCAGCAGTGATCGGCTAGCATACCACAATGAGCAGTTCTTC
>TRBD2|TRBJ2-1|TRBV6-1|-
CASRVLAGSQDEQFF
TGTGCCAGCAGGGTCTTAGCGGGAAGCCAAGATGAGCAGTTCTTC
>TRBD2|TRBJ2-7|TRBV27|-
CASRAGLAVYEQYF
TGTGCCAGCAGGGCCGGACTAGCGGTTTACGAGCAGTACTTC
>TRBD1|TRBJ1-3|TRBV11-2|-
CASGSGGGGNTIYF
TGTGCCAGCGGATCGGGAGGGGGCGGAAACACCATATATTTT
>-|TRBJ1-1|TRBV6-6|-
CASRPLGRYTEAFF
TGTGCCAGCCGCCCATTAGGCAGGTACACTGAAGCTTTCTTT
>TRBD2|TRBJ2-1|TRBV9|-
CASSPRLAGGNEQFF
TGTGCCAGCAGCCCTCGGCTAGCGGGGGGGAATGAGCAGTTCTTC
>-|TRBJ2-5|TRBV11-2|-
CASSRPGRGEETQYF
TGTGCCAGCAGCCGACCTGGGCGGGGTGAAGAGACCCAGTACTTC
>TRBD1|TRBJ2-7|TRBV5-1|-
CASSSGAGTVTVWQYF
TGCGCCAGCAGCTCTGGTGCCGGGACAGTGACCGTTTGGCAGTACTTC
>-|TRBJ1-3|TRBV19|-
CASSIPGGAYSGNTIYF
TGTGCCAGTAGTATCCCCGGAGGGGCCTACTCTGGAAACACCATATATTTT
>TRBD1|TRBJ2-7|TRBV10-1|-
CASSPGTGPYEQYF
TGCGCCAGCAGTCCCGGGACAGGCCCCTACGAGCAGTACTTC
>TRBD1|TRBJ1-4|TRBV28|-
CASSSDRGPYYNEKLFF
TGTGCCAGCAGTTCTGACAGGGGGCCCTACTATAATGAAAAACTGTTTTTT
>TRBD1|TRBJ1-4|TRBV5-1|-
CASSPTGTARILELFF
TGCGCCAGCAGCCCGACCGGGACAGCGAGGATTCTCGAACTGTTTTTT
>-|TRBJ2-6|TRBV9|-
CASSVGTGSSGGANVLTF
TGTGCCAGCAGCGTAGGAACAGGGAGTTCTGGTGGGGCCAACGTCCTGACTTTC
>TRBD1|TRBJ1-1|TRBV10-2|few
CASSEPRQGAHTEAFF
TGCGCCAGCAGTGAGCCCAGACAGGGCGCGCACACTGAAGCTTTCTTT
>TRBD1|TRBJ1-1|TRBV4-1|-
CASSQAGTGNTEAFF
TGCGCCAGCAGCCAAGCCGGGACAGGGAACACTGAAGCTTTCTTT
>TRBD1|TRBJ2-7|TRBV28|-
CASRGTGGHEQYF
TGTGCCAGCAGGGGGACAGGGGGCCACGAGCAGTACTTC
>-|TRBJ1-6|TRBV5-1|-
CASSDTVSVNSPLHF
TGCGCCAGCAGCGATACAGTTTCGGTAAATTCACCCCTCCACTTT
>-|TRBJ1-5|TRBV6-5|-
CASSDGLGNQPQHF
TGTGCCAGCAGTGACGGACTGGGAAATCAGCCCCAGCATTTT
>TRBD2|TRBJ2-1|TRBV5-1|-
CASSLALGASGSNEQFF
TGCGCCAGCAGCTTGGCGCTCGGGGCTAGCGGGAGCAATGAGCAGTTCTTC
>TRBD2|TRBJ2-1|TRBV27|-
CASSLISLAGGAYNEQFF
TGTGCCAGCAGTTTGATCTCCCTAGCGGGGGGGGCATACAATGAGCAGTTCTTC
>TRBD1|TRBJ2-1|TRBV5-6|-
CASSLIPGQGYSEQFF
TGTGCCAGCAGCTTGATTCCGGGACAGGGGTATTCTGAGCAGTTCTTC
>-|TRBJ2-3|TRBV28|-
CASSSLRDVSDTQYF
TGTGCCAGCAGTTCCCTGCGGGACGTATCAGATACGCAGTATTTT
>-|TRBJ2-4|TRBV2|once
CASSEAGGSAKNIQYF
TGTGCCAGCAGTGAAGCTGGAGGGTCGGCCAAAAACATTCAGTACTTC
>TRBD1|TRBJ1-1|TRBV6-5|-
CASRGTVNTEAFF
TGTGCCAGCAGAGGGACAGTGAACACTGAAGCTTTCTTT
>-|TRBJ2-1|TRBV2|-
CASTVGLGTNEQFF
TGTGCCAGCACCGTTGGACTCGGGACAAATGAGCAGTTCTTC
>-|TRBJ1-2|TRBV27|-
CASSPSGYSYYGYTF
TGTGCCAGCAGTCCCTCAGGTTACTCCTACTATGGCTACACCTTC
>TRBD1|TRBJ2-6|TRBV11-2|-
CASSSLDRASYSGANVLTF
TGTGCCAGCAGCTCCTTAGACAGGGCATCTTACTCTGGGGCCAACGTCCTGACTTTC
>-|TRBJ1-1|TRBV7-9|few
CASSSSGDTEAFF
TGTGCCAGCAGCTCGTCGGGGGACACTGAAGCTTTCTTT
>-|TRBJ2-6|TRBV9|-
CASSVVGGRGGANVLTF
TGTGCCAGCAGCGTAGTTGGAGGGCGAGGTGGGGCCAACGTCCTGACTTTC
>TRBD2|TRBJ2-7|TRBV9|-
CASSPSMSGSSYEQYF
TGTGCCAGCAGCCCCTCAATGAGCGGGAGCTCCTACGAGCAGTACTTC
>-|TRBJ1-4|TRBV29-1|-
CSVTAGDNEKLFF
TGCAGCGTTACTGCAGGGGACAATGAAAAACTGTTTTTT
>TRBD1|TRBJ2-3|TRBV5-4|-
CASSLGTGVSTDTQYF
TGTGCCAGCAGCTTGGGGACAGGGGTTAGTACAGATACGCAGTATTTT
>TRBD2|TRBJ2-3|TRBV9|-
CASSVSGRGGDTQYF
TGTGCCAGCAGCGTTAGCGGGAGAGGTGGTGATACGCAGTATTTT
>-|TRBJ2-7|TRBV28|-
CASSPEEQYF
TGTGCCAGCAGCCCGGAGGAGCAGTACTTC
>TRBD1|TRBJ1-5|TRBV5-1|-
CASSLGGQNSNQPQHF
TGCGCCAGCAGCTTGGGGGGACAGAATAGCAATCAGCCCCAGCATTTT
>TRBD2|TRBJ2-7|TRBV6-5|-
CASRRGALSDEQYF
TGTGCCAGCAGGCGGGGGGCCCTTTCGGACGAGCAGTACTTC
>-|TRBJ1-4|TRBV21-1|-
CASSKGYRGGEKLFF
TGTGCCAGCAGTAAAGGGTACAGGGGTGGTGAAAAACTGTTTTTT
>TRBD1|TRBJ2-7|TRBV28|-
CASSFRTGYEQYF
TGTGCCAGCAGTTTTCGGACAGGCTACGAGCAGTACTTC
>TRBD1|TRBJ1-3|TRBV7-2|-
CASSSKGTGGLMYGNTIYF
TGTGCCAGCAGCTCGAAAGGGACAGGGGGCTTGATGTATGGAAACACCATATATTTT
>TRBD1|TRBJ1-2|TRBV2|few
CASSETGGRNYGYTF
TGTGCCAGCAGTGAAACAGGGGGCCGCAACTATGGCTACACCTTC
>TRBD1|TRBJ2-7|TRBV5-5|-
CASSWTGGEYEQYF
TGTGCCAGCAGCTGGACAGGGGGCGAATACGAGCAGTACTTC
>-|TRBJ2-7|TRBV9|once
CASSVNFQIQYEQYF
TGTGCCAGCAGCGTAAATTTCCAGATCCAGTACGAGCAGTACTTC
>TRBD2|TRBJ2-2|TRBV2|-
CASSVSGRDIGELFF
TGTGCCAGCAGTGTCAGCGGGAGGGACATCGGGGAGCTGTTTTTT
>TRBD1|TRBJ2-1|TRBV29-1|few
CSVVPGQAPGQFF
TGCAGCGTCGTCCCGGGACAGGCCCCAGGGCAGTTCTTC
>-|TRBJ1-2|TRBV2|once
CASTPLTVSYDYTF
TGTGCCAGCACTCCTCTGACTGTCAGTTATGACTACACCTTC
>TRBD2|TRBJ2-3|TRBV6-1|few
CASSELAGGPDTQYF
TGTGCCAGCAGTGAATTAGCGGGGGGGCCAGATACGCAGTATTTT
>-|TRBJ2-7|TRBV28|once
CASSLYYEQYF
TGTGCCAGCAGCCTATACTACGAGCAGTACTTC